A selection of T cell receptor beta chains follows, all from one sample in a study of T cells after yellow fever vaccination. TCRdb redid the calling of the 5' RACE reads with MiXCR, one entry per CDR3 protein. This table holds 400,000 or so distinct CDR3 sequences, about 6% found once. The material sequenced was PBMCs, taken 5 days after the yellow fever booster vaccination. These receptors were collected from a man aged 25-40 years who received the YFV17D yellow fever vaccine. Each CDR3 is given with its conserved first and last residue. The D gene is left open where the match is weak. For some rows the clone size is stated as once, few or many, or as a class when expanded; others skip it.

clone size: many; J gene: TRBJ2-3; V gene: TRBV20-1; D gene: .; CDR3 DNA: TGCAGTGCTAGCGGGATCCTCACAGATACGCAGTATTTT; CDR3 protein: CSASGILTDTQYF
clone size: many; J gene: TRBJ2-5; V gene: TRBV20-1; D gene: TRBD1; CDR3 DNA: TGCAGTGCTAGACACTCGAGGACAGGGCTTGAGACCCAGTACTTC; CDR3 protein: CSARHSRTGLETQYF
clone size: few; J gene: TRBJ2-1; V gene: TRBV12-3/TRBV12-4; D gene: .; CDR3 DNA: TGTGCCAGCAATTCCCGGGTTGGCGTTGTCTCCTACAATGAGCAGTTCTTC; CDR3 protein: CASNSRVGVVSYNEQFF
clone size: few; J gene: TRBJ2-5; V gene: TRBV7-2; D gene: TRBD2; CDR3 DNA: TGTGCCAGCAGCAGCCTCTCGGGGGGTTTGTACTTC; CDR3 protein: CASSSLSGGLYF
clone size: .; J gene: TRBJ2-1; V gene: TRBV7-2; D gene: .; CDR3 DNA: TGTGCCAGCAGCTTATCCATGGTGACCCTCCTAATCTTC; CDR3 protein: CASSLSMVTLLIF
clone size: many; J gene: TRBJ1-2; V gene: TRBV3-1; D gene: .; CDR3 DNA: TGTGCCAGCAGCCGGAACAGGGAGGGCTACACCTTC; CDR3 protein: CASSRNREGYTF
clone size: many; J gene: TRBJ2-3; V gene: TRBV5-6; D gene: .; CDR3 DNA: TGTGCCAGCAGCGCCGACATAACTAGCACAGATACGCAGTATTTT; CDR3 protein: CASSADITSTDTQYF
clone size: .; J gene: TRBJ1-1; V gene: TRBV5-1; D gene: TRBD1; CDR3 DNA: TGCGCCAGCAGCAAAACAGGGGTTCCTGAAGCTTTCTTT; CDR3 protein: CASSKTGVPEAFF
clone size: many; J gene: TRBJ2-2; V gene: TRBV18; D gene: .; CDR3 DNA: TGTGCCAGCTCACTGACGGGGTACACCGGGGAGCTGTTTTTT; CDR3 protein: CASSLTGYTGELFF
clone size: many; J gene: TRBJ2-3; V gene: TRBV20-1; D gene: .; CDR3 DNA: TGCAGTGCTAGAGATCTGATAGGGCCGGGGGATACGCAGTATTTT; CDR3 protein: CSARDLIGPGDTQYF
clone size: many; J gene: TRBJ2-4; V gene: TRBV7-2; D gene: .; CDR3 DNA: TGTGCCAGCAGCTTAGACCCAGCCAAAAACATTCAGTACTTC; CDR3 protein: CASSLDPAKNIQYF
clone size: few; J gene: TRBJ1-1; V gene: TRBV20-1; D gene: .; CDR3 DNA: TGCAGTGCTAGTGCGGTTTACGGTACTGAAGCTTTCTTT; CDR3 protein: CSASAVYGTEAFF
clone size: .; J gene: TRBJ2-4; V gene: TRBV27; D gene: .; CDR3 DNA: TGTGCCAGCAGTCTCACCTCTCAGGGACTAGCCAAAAACATTCAGTACTTC; CDR3 protein: CASSLTSQGLAKNIQYF
clone size: many; J gene: TRBJ1-3; V gene: TRBV16; D gene: .; CDR3 DNA: TGTGCCAGCAGCCAATCCTCTGGAAACACCATATATTTT; CDR3 protein: CASSQSSGNTIYF
clone size: many; J gene: TRBJ2-6; V gene: TRBV5-1; D gene: .; CDR3 DNA: TGCGCCAGCAGCGCAAGCTCTGGGGCCAACGTCCTGACTTTC; CDR3 protein: CASSASSGANVLTF
clone size: .; J gene: TRBJ2-3; V gene: TRBV12-3/TRBV12-4; D gene: TRBD2; CDR3 DNA: TGTGCCAGCAGTTTATTGCCGGCGCTAGCGGGAGCTGATACGCAGTATTTT; CDR3 protein: CASSLLPALAGADTQYF